The source of this T cell receptor beta chain is a study of T-cell reconstitution after alpha-beta-depleted transplantation in children. This clonotype was seen many times. Unique molecular identifiers were incorporated when the TCRbeta library was constructed. TCRdb used MiXCR to reprocess the PCR reads, holding one entry per CDR3 protein. The table lists over 85,000 distinct CDR3 sequences, 10% of them singletons. This receptor was taken from a human donor who donated a stem cell graft to a child with acute lymphoblastic leukemia. The sample here was PBMCs from the stem cell graft donor, taken from the stem cell graft.

CDR3 bases: TGTGCCTGGACCGGAATCCCAACGGGAGGTACGCAGTATTTT. It yields the protein CAWTGIPTGGTQYF. This chain joins TRBV30 and TRBJ2-3; 7 nucleotides match TRBD2. The CDR3 contains 14 residues. Germline values: CDR1 GTSNPN, CDR2 SVGIG (reference sequence). J lost 8 bases, V lost 4 bases, and 12 bases had no gene match.